Listed here are 5 T cell receptor beta chains from one sample, sequenced in a study of tumor-infiltrating lymphocytes in localized non-small cell lung cancer. The protocol was immunoSEQ multiplex PCR, while the TCRdb copy is restricted to in-frame clones and leaves out a portion. Of some 13,000 clones detected, 74% appear once; the ten largest clones hold approximately 14%. What was sequenced was uninvolved lung tissue not adjacent to the tumor. Source of these receptors: a human donor with non-small cell lung cancer.

This clone occurred a few times. CDR3: CAISTDRGGTGELFF. As DNA, the CDR3 is TGTGCCATCAGTACAGACAGGGGAGGGACCGGGGAGCTGTTTTTT. The rearrangement joins TRBV10-3 to TRBJ2-2, with D possibly TRBD1 on 8 matching bases. V was clipped by 5 bases and J by 5 bases, with 15 bases between them. CDR1 and CDR2 (germline): ENHRY, SYGVKD. CDR3 length: 15 amino acids.

The rearrangement joins TRBV2 to TRBJ2-5; 10 bases map to TRBD1. CDR1 is SNHLY and CDR2 is FYNNEI in the germline V gene. Germline trimming cut 2 bases from V and 5 bases from J; bases unmatched to any gene: 5. The CDR3 runs 15 residues. The chain's CDR3 is CASSEKRTGGETQYF. CDR3 sequence (DNA): TGTGCCAGCAGTGAAAAACGGACAGGGGGGGAGACCCAGTACTTC.

As DNA, the CDR3 is TGTGCCATCGGGACTGCCTTTGGGGGGGAAAAACTGTTTTTT. Residues: CAIGTAFGGEKLFF. This chain links TRBV7-8 with TRBJ1-4; TRBD1 is a possible D gene (5 bases). V shed 10 bases and J shed 8 bases, with 20 bases lying between them. The germline V gene has CDR1 SGHVS and CDR2 FQNEAQ. There are 14 residues in the CDR3.

This chain connects TRBV30 to TRBJ2-1; 14 bases are shared with TRBD2. CDR1 is GTSNPN and CDR2 is SVGIG in the germline V gene (reference sequence). This CDR3 is built from 15 residues. The V gene end was trimmed by 1 base and the J gene end by 6 bases; junction bases not matched to a gene: 2. The CDR3: CAWSEGLAGVNEQFF. The CDR3 coding sequence is TGTGCCTGGAGTGAGGGACTAGCGGGAGTCAATGAGCAGTTCTTC.

This clone was detected once. Compared with germline, one end of the junction differs, possibly owing to a read error. The chain uses TRBV7-7 and TRBJ2-3; D possibly uses TRBD1 or TRBD2 (5 bases each). Germline CDR1 SSHAT, CDR2 FNYEAQ (reference sequence). The CDR3 contains 17 residues. The CDR3 DNA reads as TGCGCCAGCAGCCAGGGACCTTCACCCTCTAGCACAGATACGCAGTATTTT. Its translation is CASSQGPSPSSTDTQYF.